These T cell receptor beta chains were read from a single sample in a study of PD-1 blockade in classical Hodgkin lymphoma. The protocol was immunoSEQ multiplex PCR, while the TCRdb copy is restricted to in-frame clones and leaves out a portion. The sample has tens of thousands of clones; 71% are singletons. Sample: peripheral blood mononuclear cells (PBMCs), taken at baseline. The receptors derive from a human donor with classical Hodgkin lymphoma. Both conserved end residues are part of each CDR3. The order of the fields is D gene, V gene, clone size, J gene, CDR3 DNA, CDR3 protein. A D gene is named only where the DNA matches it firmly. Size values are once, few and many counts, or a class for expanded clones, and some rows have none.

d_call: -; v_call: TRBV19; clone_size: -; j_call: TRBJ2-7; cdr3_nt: TGTGCCACCGGGACATCGGCCTACGAGCAGTACTTC; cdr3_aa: CATGTSAYEQYF
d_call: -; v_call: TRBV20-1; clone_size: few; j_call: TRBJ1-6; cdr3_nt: TGCAGTGCTAGACAGGAACCGTCCCTCCACTTT; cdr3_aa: CSARQEPSLHF
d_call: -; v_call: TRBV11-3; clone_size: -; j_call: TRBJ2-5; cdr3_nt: TGTGCCAGCAGCCTAGACAGATCCCAAGAGACCCAGTACTTC; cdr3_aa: CASSLDRSQETQYF
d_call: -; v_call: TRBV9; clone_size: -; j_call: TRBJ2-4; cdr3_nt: TGTGCCAGCAGCGAATTTTCCAGGGACCAAGACATTCAGTACTTC; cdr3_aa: CASSEFSRDQDIQYF
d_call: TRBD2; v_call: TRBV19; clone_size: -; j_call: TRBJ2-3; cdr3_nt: TGTGCCAGTAGTCGACTAGCGGGAGGTTCGACAGATACGCAGTATTTT; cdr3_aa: CASSRLAGGSTDTQYF
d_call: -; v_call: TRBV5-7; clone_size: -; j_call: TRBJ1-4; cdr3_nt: TGTGCCAGCAGCTTGCGGCCAACTAATGAAAAACTGTTTTTT; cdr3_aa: CASSLRPTNEKLFF
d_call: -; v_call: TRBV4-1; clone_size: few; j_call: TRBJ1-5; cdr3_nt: TGCGCCAGCAGCCAAGACGATCAGCCCCAGCATTTT; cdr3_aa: CASSQDDQPQHF
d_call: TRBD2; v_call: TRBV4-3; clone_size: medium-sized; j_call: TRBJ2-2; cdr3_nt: TGCGCCAGCAGCCAAGATGGGGTCGGCGGGGGGGCCGGCGGCGGGGAGCTGTTTTTT; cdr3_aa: CASSQDGVGGGAGGGELFF
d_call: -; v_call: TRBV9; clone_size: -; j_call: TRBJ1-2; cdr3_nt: TGTGCCAGCAGCGGCGACCGGGGGTACTATGGCTACACCTTC; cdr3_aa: CASSGDRGYYGYTF
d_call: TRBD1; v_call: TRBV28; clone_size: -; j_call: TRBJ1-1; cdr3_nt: TGTGCCAGCAGTTTAAGCGGCGGTACCGACAGGGCAGCTGAAGCTTTCTTT; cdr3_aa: CASSLSGGTDRAAEAFF
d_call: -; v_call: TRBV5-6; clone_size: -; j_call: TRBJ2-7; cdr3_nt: TGTGCCAGCAGCTTGGTCCAGGCTTTAGAGCAGTACTTC; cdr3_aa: CASSLVQALEQYF
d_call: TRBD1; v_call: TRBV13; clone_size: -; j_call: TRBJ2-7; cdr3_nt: TGTGCCAGCAGTTACCCACCCCCGGGACAGGGGGCCGAGCAGTACTTC; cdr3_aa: CASSYPPPGQGAEQYF
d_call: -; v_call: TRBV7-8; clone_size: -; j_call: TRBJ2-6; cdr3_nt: TGTGCCAGCAGGGAGACAGTTCTCGCCGGGGCCAACGTCCTGACTTTC; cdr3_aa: CASRETVLAGANVLTF
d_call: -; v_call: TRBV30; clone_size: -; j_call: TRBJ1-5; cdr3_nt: TGTGCCTGGAGTTCGGGGGGCTATCAGCCCCAGCATTTT; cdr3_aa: CAWSSGGYQPQHF
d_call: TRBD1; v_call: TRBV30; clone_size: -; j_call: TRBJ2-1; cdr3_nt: TGTGCCTGGAGTCGGGACAGCCCCAATGAGCAGTTCTTC; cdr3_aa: CAWSRDSPNEQFF
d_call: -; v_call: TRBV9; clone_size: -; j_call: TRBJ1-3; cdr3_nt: TGTGCCAGCAGCGTAGCTCCAGGGGCGGCTGGAAACACCATATATTTT; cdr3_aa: CASSVAPGAAGNTIYF
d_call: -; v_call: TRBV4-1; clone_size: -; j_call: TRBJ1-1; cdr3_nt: TGCGCCAGCAGCCAAGTCCCGGGTTCTAACACTGAAGCTTTCTTT; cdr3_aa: CASSQVPGSNTEAFF
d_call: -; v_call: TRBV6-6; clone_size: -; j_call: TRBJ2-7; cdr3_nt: TGTGCCATCAGGGGACCCTACGAGCAGTACTTC; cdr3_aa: CAIRGPYEQYF
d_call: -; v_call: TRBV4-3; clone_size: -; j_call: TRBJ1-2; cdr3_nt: TGCGCCAGCAGCCAAGAATTCGGACAGAACTATGGCTACACCTTC; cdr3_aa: CASSQEFGQNYGYTF
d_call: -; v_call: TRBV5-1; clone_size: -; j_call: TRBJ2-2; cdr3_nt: TGCGCCAGCAGCACAGCCGGTACCGGGGAGCTGTTTTTT; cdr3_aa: CASSTAGTGELFF
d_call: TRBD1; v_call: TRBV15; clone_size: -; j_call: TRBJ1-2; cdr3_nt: TGTGCCACCAGCAGAGTCGGACAGGGGGAAAACTATGGCTACACCTTC; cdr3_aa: CATSRVGQGENYGYTF
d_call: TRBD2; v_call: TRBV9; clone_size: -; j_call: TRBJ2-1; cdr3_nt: TGTGCCAGCAGCGGGGAAGCGGGATATAATGAGCAGTTCTTC; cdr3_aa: CASSGEAGYNEQFF
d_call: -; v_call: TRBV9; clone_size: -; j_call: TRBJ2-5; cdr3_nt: TGTGCCAGCAGCGTAGACATTCGGGGGTCGGCGGACCAAGAGACCCAGTACTTC; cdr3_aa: CASSVDIRGSADQETQYF
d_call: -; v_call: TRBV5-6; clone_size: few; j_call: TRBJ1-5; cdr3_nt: TGTGCCAGCAGCTTGGCGTCCGGGCTTGCCAATCAGCCCCAGCATTTT; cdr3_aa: CASSLASGLANQPQHF
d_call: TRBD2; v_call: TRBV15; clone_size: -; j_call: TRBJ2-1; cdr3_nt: TGTGCCACCAGCAGCACTAGCGGGAGGGGGATTGAGCAGTTCTTC; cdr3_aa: CATSSTSGRGIEQFF
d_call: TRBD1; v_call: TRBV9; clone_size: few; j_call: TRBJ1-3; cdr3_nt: TGTGCCAGCGGAGGGGGCTTTGGAAACACCATATATTTT; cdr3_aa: CASGGGFGNTIYF
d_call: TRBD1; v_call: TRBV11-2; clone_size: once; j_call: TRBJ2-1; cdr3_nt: TGTGCCAGCAGCTTATGGAGGACAGGGTCTTACAATGAGCAGTTCTTC; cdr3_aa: CASSLWRTGSYNEQFF
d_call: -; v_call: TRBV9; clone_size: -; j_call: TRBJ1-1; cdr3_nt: TGTGCCAGCAGCGACGGGTTAATCTCCCGGGCCAGATTACCTGGAGCTTTCTTT; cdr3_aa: CASSDGLISRARLPGAFF
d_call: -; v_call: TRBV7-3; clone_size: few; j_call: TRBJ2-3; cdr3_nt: TGTGCCAGCAGCTTAGGGGGAGGTAAAACAGATACGCAGTATTTT; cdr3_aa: CASSLGGGKTDTQYF
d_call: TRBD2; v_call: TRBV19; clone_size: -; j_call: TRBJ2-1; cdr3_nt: TGTGCCAGTAGTATAGAAGCGGGGTACAATGAGCAGTTCTTC; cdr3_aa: CASSIEAGYNEQFF
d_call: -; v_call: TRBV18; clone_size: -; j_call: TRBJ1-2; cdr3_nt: TGTGCCAGCTCACCAGAGAGGAGGAACTATGGCTACACCTTC; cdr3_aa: CASSPERRNYGYTF
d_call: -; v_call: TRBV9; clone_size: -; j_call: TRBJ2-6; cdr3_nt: TGTGCCAGCAGCGTCCAGGTGAGCTCTGGGGCCAACGTCCTGACTTTC; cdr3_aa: CASSVQVSSGANVLTF
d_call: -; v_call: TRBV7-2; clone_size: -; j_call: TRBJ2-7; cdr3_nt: TGTGCCAGCAGCCCCGGACTTCTTGCCCTCGAGCAGTACTTC; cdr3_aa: CASSPGLLALEQYF
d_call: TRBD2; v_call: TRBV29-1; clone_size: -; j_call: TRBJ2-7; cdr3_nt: TGCAGCGTTTTATCCGGGACTAGCGGCCCCTACGAGCAGTACTTC; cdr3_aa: CSVLSGTSGPYEQYF
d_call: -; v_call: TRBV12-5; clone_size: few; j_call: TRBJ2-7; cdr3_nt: TGTGCTAGTGCTCGAGACGTCCTTGGCGAGCAGTACTTC; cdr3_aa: CASARDVLGEQYF
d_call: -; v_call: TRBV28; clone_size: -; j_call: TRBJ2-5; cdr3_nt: TGTGCCAGCAGCCCTGCAAGGCTCGATAAGGAGACCCAGTACTTC; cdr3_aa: CASSPARLDKETQYF
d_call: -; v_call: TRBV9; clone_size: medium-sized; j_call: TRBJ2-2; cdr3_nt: TGTGCCAGCAGCCCCCCAGATGGGGAGCTGTTTTTT; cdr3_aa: CASSPPDGELFF
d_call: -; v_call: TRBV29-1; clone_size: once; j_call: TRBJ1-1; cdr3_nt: TGCAGCGTTGAGGAGGTCCCTTGGACTGAAGCTTTCTTT; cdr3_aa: CSVEEVPWTEAFF
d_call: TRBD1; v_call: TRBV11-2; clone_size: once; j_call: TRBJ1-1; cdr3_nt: TGTGCCAGCAGCCTAGACAGGGGGGCGAACACTGAAGCTTTCTTT; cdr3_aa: CASSLDRGANTEAFF
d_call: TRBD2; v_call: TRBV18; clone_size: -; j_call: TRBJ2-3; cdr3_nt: TGTGCCAGCTCCCCCCTAGCGGGGGCCAGCACAGATACGCAGTATTTT; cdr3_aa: CASSPLAGASTDTQYF
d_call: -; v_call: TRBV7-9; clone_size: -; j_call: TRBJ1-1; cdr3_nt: TGTGCCAGCAGCCCAGAGGTAGGGGGCACTGAAGCTTTCTTT; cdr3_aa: CASSPEVGGTEAFF
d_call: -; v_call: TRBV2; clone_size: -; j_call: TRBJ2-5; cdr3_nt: TGTGCCAGCAGTGAAGCGCTCCTCGGGAGTAACCAAGAGACCCAGTACTTC; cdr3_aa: CASSEALLGSNQETQYF
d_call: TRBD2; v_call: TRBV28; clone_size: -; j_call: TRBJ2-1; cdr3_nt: TGTGCCAGCAGTTCCGGACTAGTTGTAAATGAGCAGTTCTTC; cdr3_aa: CASSSGLVVNEQFF
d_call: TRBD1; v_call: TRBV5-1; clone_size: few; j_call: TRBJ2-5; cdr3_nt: TGCGCCAGCAGCCAACTGACAGGGGCCCAAGAGACCCAGTACTTC; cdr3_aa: CASSQLTGAQETQYF
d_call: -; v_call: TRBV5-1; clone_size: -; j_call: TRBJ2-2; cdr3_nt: TGCGCCAGCAGCTCCCCCCGGACTATGGGGGTGATCACCGGGGAGCTGTTTTTT; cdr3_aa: CASSSPRTMGVITGELFF
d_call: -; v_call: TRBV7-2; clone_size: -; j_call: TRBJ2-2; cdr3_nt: TGTGCCAGCAGCTTATACAGATTCACCGGGGAGCTGTTTTTT; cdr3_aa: CASSLYRFTGELFF
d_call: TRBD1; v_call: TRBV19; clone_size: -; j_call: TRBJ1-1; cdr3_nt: TGTGCCAGCGGGACAGGTGTGAATGAAGCTTTCTTT; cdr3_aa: CASGTGVNEAFF
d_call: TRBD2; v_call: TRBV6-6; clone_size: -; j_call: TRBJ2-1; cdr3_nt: TGTGCCAGCAGTTACTCCGGACTAGCGGTCAATGAGCAGTTCTTC; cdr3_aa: CASSYSGLAVNEQFF
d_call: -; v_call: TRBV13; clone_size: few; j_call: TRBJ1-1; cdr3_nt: TGTGCCAGCAGCCGATTCGACCGGGACACTGAAGCTTTCTTT; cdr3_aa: CASSRFDRDTEAFF
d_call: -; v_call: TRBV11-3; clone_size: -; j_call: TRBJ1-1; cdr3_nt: TGTGCCAGCAGCTTCATGAACACTGAAGCTTTCTTT; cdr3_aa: CASSFMNTEAFF
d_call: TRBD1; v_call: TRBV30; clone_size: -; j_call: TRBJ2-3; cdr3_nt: TGTGCCTGGAGCCCGGGACAGGGGGCGAGGGATACGCAGTATTTT; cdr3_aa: CAWSPGQGARDTQYF
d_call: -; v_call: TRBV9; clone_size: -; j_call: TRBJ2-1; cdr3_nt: TGTGCCAGCAGCCCCCACCCGGGCTCCTACAATGAGCAGTTCTTC; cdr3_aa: CASSPHPGSYNEQFF
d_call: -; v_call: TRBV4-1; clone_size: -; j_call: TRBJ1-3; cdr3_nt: TGCGCCAGCAGCCAGGTACAGGGAGCGACTGGAAACACCATATATTTT; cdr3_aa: CASSQVQGATGNTIYF
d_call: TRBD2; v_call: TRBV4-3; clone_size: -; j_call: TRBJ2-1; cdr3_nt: TGCGCCAGCAGCCAAGATAGGGCTAGCGGGGAGCAGTTCTTC; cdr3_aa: CASSQDRASGEQFF
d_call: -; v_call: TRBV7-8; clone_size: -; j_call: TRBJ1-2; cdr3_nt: TGTGCCAGCAGCTTAGTAGGAGGGGACTATGGCTACACCTTC; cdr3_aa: CASSLVGGDYGYTF
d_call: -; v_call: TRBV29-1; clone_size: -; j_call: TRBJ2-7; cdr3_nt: TGCAGCGTTGCGGCGGGGAGCTCCTACGAGCAGTACTTC; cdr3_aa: CSVAAGSSYEQYF
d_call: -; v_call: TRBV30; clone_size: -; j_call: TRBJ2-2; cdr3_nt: TGTGCCTGTCGACCCGGGGAGCTGTTTTTT; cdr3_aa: CACRPGELFF
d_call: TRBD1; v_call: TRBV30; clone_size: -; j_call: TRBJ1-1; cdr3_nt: TGTGCCTGGGAACAGGGGGACACTGAAGCTTTCTTT; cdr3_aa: CAWEQGDTEAFF
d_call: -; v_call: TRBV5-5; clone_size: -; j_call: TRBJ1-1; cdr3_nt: TGTGCCAGCAGCTGGGGGACGACCTATGAAGCTTTCTTT; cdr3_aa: CASSWGTTYEAFF
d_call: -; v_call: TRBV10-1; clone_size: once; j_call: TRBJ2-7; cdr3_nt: TGCGCCAGCATACCAGATCAGACCTACGAGCAGTACTTC; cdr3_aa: CASIPDQTYEQYF